The clone carrying this T cell receptor beta chain was seen more than once but under ten times. The antigen remains unidentified. V was shortened by 4 bases and J by 5 bases, with 8 bases between the two germline ends. Germline values: CDR1 MNHNS, CDR2 SASEGT. The CDR3 totals 12 residues. This record belongs to a study of cytomegalovirus exposure and HLA in healthy donors. Overall study context: From donors who were HLA-typed, an early data release held around 80 million unique TCRs. Overall study results and limits: Later genetic work tied a missense DCLRE1C variant to beta-chain V and J trimming.

Both 60 Vbeta primers and 13 Jbeta primers went into the PCR. Assay used: immunoSEQ multiplex PCR; TCRdb lists only in-frame clones, some missing. This sample has over 120,000 clones, with nearly 10% found just once. The source material was PBMCs. The source of this sequence is a man over 45 in good health and CMV-seronegative. This chain joins TRBV6-1 and TRBJ1-2, with D maybe TRBD1 (5 bases). The chain's CDR3 is CASSAQAYGYTF. The CDR3 nucleotides read TGTGCCAGCAGTGCACAGGCTTATGGCTACACCTTC.